This TCR beta chain was recovered during a study of blood T cell repertoires in COVID-19. Overall study context: Sources were T cells, B-cell-depleted T cells, or PBMCs; the material itself was cDNA or gDNA.

Here immunoSEQ multiplex PCR was the method, and the copy in TCRdb shows in-frame clones only, minus some. The top ten hold approximately 5.9% of the sample, which has tens of thousands of clones, 87% seen once. Germline CDR1 is DFQATT and CDR2 is SNEGSKA (reference sequence). V dropped 3 bases and J dropped 7 bases, with 9 bases sitting between them. This CDR3 contains 11 residues. V gene TRBV20-1 combines with J gene TRBJ1-2; maybe TRBD1 (6 bases). The sequenced sample consisted of peripheral blood. The clonotype was recovered from a man between 60 and 75 years old with acute or convalescent COVID-19. The DNA of the CDR3 is TGCAGTGCTAGGTGGGACACTGGCTACACCTTC. This encodes CSARWDTGYTF.